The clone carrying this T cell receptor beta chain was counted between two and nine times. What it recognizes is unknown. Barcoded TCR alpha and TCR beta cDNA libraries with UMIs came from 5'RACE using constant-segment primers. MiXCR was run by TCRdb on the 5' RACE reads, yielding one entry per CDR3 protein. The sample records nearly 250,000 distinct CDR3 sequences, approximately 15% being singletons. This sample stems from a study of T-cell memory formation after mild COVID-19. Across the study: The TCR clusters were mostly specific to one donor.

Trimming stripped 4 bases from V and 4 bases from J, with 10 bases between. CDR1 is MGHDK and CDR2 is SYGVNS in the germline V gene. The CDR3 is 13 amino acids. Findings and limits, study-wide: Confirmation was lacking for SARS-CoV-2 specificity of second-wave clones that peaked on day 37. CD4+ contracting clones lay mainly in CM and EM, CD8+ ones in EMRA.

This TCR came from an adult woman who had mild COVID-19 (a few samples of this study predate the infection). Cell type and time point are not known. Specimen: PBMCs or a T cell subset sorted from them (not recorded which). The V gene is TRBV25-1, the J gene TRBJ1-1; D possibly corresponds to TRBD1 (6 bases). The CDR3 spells CASSVAGATEAFF. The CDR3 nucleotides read TGTGCCAGCAGTGTGGCAGGGGCCACTGAAGCTTTCTTT.